These T cell receptor beta chains were read from a single sample in a study of T cell responses to AZD1222 COVID-19 vaccine. Profiled with immunoSEQ multiplex PCR; TCRdb holds only in-frame clones, not every one. The data hold about 130,000 clones, with about 87% observed a single time. The specimen comprised peripheral blood, sampled on day 0 of AZD1222 vaccination. The receptors come from an adult in good health. Each CDR3 is given with its conserved first and last residue. The D gene is left open where the match is weak. Some rows mark clone size as missing; the rest say once, few, many or name a class of expanded clone.

>NA|TRBJ2-1|TRBV4-2|14|NA
CASSQDPDANEQFF
TGTGCCAGCAGCCAAGATCCAGATGCCAATGAGCAGTTCTTC
>NA|TRBJ1-1|TRBV7-2|13|NA
CASSLVLNTEAFF
TGTGCCAGCAGCTTAGTCTTGAACACTGAAGCTTTCTTT
>NA|TRBJ2-7|TRBV27|14|NA
CASRQRFGAYEQYF
TGTGCCAGCAGGCAGCGGTTTGGGGCCTACGAGCAGTACTTC
>TRBD1|TRBJ1-6|TRBV4-1|17|few
CASSQARTGSYNSPLHF
TGCGCCAGCAGCCAAGCCCGGACAGGGTCTTATAATTCACCCCTCCACTTT
>NA|TRBJ2-1|TRBV10-3|14|NA
CAISSDREGNEQFF
TGTGCCATCAGTTCGGACAGGGAGGGCAATGAGCAGTTCTTC
>TRBD1|TRBJ1-2|TRBV10-2|13|NA
CASSVDRFYGYTF
TGCGCCAGCAGTGTGGACAGGTTTTATGGCTACACCTTC
>NA|TRBJ1-5|TRBV5-5|14|NA
CASSLSGSNQPQHF
TGTGCCAGCAGCTTATCGGGGAGCAATCAGCCCCAGCATTTT
>NA|TRBJ1-5|TRBV5-5|13|many
CASSRIPGEPQHF
TGTGCCAGCAGCCGAATACCCGGGGAGCCCCAGCATTTT
>TRBD1|TRBJ1-3|TRBV18|16|NA
CASSPQGQYSGNTIYF
TGTGCCAGCTCACCACAGGGACAGTACTCTGGAAACACCATATATTTT
>NA|TRBJ1-6|TRBV7-9|15|NA
CASSLAQTAGSPLHF
TGTGCCAGCAGCTTAGCGCAAACAGCTGGCTCACCCCTCCACTTT
>NA|TRBJ2-7|TRBV11-2|14|NA
CASSSRQVPYEQYF
TGTGCCAGCAGCTCTCGACAGGTTCCCTACGAGCAGTACTTC
>NA|TRBJ1-2|TRBV19|15|NA
CASSILHLPPYGYTF
TGTGCCAGTAGTATCCTACACCTTCCTCCCTATGGCTACACCTTC
>TRBD2|TRBJ2-2|TRBV2|15|NA
CASSGTSGHTGELFF
TGTGCCAGCAGTGGGACTAGCGGGCACACCGGGGAGCTGTTTTTT
>NA|TRBJ1-1|TRBV2|14|NA
CASSVEGSVTEAFF
TGTGCCAGCAGTGTGGAGGGGTCGGTCACTGAAGCTTTCTTT
>NA|TRBJ1-1|TRBV11-2|12|NA
CASSFQDTEAFF
TGTGCCAGCAGCTTCCAGGACACTGAAGCTTTCTTT
>TRBD2|TRBJ2-3|TRBV10-3|17|NA
CAISPGLAGVTTDTQYF
TGTGCCATCAGTCCGGGACTAGCGGGAGTAACTACAGATACGCAGTATTTT
>TRBD1|TRBJ2-7|TRBV10-3|14|once
CAISPGTGSYEQYF
TGTGCCATCAGTCCTGGGACAGGGAGCTACGAGCAGTACTTC
>NA|TRBJ1-1|TRBV7-9|14|NA
CASSLYRANTEAFF
TGTGCCAGCAGCCTGTACAGGGCGAACACTGAAGCTTTCTTT
>NA|TRBJ1-2|TRBV5-8|16|NA
CASSPWAGEKADGYTF
TGTGCCAGCAGCCCCTGGGCAGGGGAGAAGGCGGATGGCTACACCTTC
>NA|TRBJ2-7|TRBV5-8|14|NA
CASSLAGHFYEQYF
TGTGCCAGCAGCTTGGCGGGACATTTTTACGAGCAGTACTTC
>TRBD1|TRBJ2-5|TRBV5-1|15|NA
CASSLRDRGRETQYF
TGCGCCAGCAGCCTCCGGGACAGGGGGCGAGAGACCCAGTACTTC
>NA|TRBJ1-1|TRBV7-9|11|NA
CASSLSTEAFF
TGTGCCAGCAGCTTAAGCACTGAAGCTTTCTTT
>TRBD1|TRBJ1-5|TRBV6-1|17|NA
CASSEGLRGQGGQPQHF
TGTGCCAGCAGTGAAGGGTTACGGGGACAGGGAGGTCAGCCCCAGCATTTT
>TRBD1|TRBJ1-4|TRBV9|15|NA
CASSAQGQFSEKLFF
TGTGCCAGCAGCGCGCAGGGACAGTTTAGTGAAAAACTGTTTTTT
>NA|TRBJ2-2|TRBV5-1|14|NA
CASSLARNTGELFF
TGCGCCAGCAGCTTGGCCCGGAACACCGGGGAGCTGTTTTTT
>NA|TRBJ1-1|TRBV5-5|14|NA
CASSFNREGTEAFF
TGTGCCAGCAGCTTTAACAGGGAGGGGACTGAAGCTTTCTTT
>NA|TRBJ1-1|TRBV5-1|16|NA
CASSYGTADGFSEAFF
TGCGCCAGCAGCTACGGGACGGCAGATGGATTCTCTGAAGCTTTCTTT
>NA|TRBJ2-7|TRBV6-2/TRBV6-3|12|NA
CASSYSIWEQYF
TGTGCCAGCAGTTACTCGATCTGGGAGCAGTACTTC
>TRBD2|TRBJ2-1|TRBV11-1|15|once
CASSPRLAGVNEQFF
TGTGCCAGCAGCCCACGACTAGCGGGGGTAAATGAGCAGTTCTTC
>TRBD2|TRBJ2-1|TRBV28|15|NA
CASNTGLAGNNEQFF
TGTGCCAGCAACACGGGACTAGCGGGAAACAATGAGCAGTTCTTC
>TRBD1|TRBJ1-4|TRBV30|16|NA
CAWSHGQGSESEKLFF
TGTGCCTGGAGTCACGGACAGGGATCGGAGAGTGAAAAACTGTTTTTT
>TRBD2|TRBJ2-3|TRBV5-1|16|NA
CASSLGAGGTTDTQYF
TGCGCCAGCAGCTTGGGGGCGGGAGGAACCACAGATACGCAGTATTTT
>TRBD1|TRBJ2-7|TRBV4-1|16|NA
CASSQAVGQGAYEQYF
TGCGCCAGCAGCCAAGCTGTTGGACAGGGGGCCTACGAGCAGTACTTC
>TRBD1|TRBJ2-2|TRBV9|17|NA
CASSVEGTGWFAGELFF
TGTGCCAGCAGCGTAGAGGGGACAGGGTGGTTCGCCGGGGAGCTGTTTTTT
>NA|TRBJ2-7|TRBV4-1|15|NA
CASSQAAGDAYEQYF
TGCGCCAGCAGCCAAGCTGCAGGCGACGCCTACGAGCAGTACTTC
>NA|TRBJ1-1|TRBV25-1|13|NA
CASSGQENTEAFF
TGTGCCAGCAGTGGGCAAGAGAACACTGAAGCTTTCTTT
>NA|TRBJ1-1|TRBV4-1|15|NA
CASSQGVGVITEAFF
TGCGCCAGCAGCCAAGGCGTGGGGGTGATCACTGAAGCTTTCTTT
>TRBD1|TRBJ2-6|TRBV24-1|19|NA
CATSDARTGAFSGANVLTF
TGTGCCACCAGTGACGCCCGGACAGGGGCCTTCTCTGGGGCCAACGTCCTGACTTTC
>NA|TRBJ2-3|TRBV7-9|14|once
CASSKWSHTDTQYF
TGTGCCAGCAGCAAGTGGTCTCACACAGATACGCAGTATTTT
>NA|TRBJ1-2|TRBV7-2|15|NA
CASSPGGGAGYGYTF
TGTGCCAGCAGCCCCGGTGGGGGCGCCGGCTATGGCTACACCTTC
>TRBD2|TRBJ2-2|TRBV19|15|NA
CASSRLAGVTGELFF
TGTGCCAGTAGTAGGCTAGCGGGAGTCACCGGGGAGCTGTTTTTT
>NA|TRBJ2-2|TRBV5-1|15|NA
CASSLIQGNTGELFF
TGCGCCAGCAGCTTGATACAGGGTAACACCGGGGAGCTGTTTTTT
>NA|TRBJ1-2|TRBV28|14|once
CASSLGVAIYGYTF
TGTGCCAGCAGTTTAGGGGTAGCCATCTATGGCTACACCTTC
>NA|TRBJ1-2|TRBV4-1|14|NA
CASSPGQADYGYTF
TGCGCCAGCAGCCCGGGACAAGCAGACTATGGCTACACCTTC
>TRBD2|TRBJ2-1|TRBV5-1|16|few
CASRRTSGSSYNEQFF
TGCGCCAGCAGAAGGACTAGCGGGAGCTCCTACAATGAGCAGTTCTTC
>NA|TRBJ2-1|TRBV2|13|NA
CASNPPGYNEQFF
TGTGCCAGCAACCCCCCGGGCTACAATGAGCAGTTCTTC
>NA|TRBJ2-1|TRBV7-2|14|NA
CASSDYLIPGEQFF
TGTGCCAGCAGCGACTACCTCATCCCCGGTGAGCAGTTCTTC
>TRBD2|TRBJ2-7|TRBV6-5|16|NA
CASSYSEGLAGDEQYF
TGTGCCAGCAGTTACTCGGAAGGACTAGCGGGAGACGAGCAGTACTTC
>NA|TRBJ1-2|TRBV12-5|12|once
CASGLWGYGYTF
TGTGCTAGTGGTTTGTGGGGCTATGGCTACACCTTC
>NA|TRBJ2-6|TRBV9|18|NA
CASSVSPGPSSGANVLTF
TGTGCCAGCAGCGTATCCCCCGGACCCTCCTCTGGGGCCAACGTCCTGACTTTC
>TRBD2|TRBJ2-3|TRBV6-5|16|NA
CASSYRGGAGSDTQYF
TGTGCCAGCAGTTACCGGGGGGGGGCAGGTTCAGATACGCAGTATTTT
>NA|TRBJ2-7|TRBV7-8|13|few
CASSFSTRSEQYF
TGTGCCAGCAGCTTTTCGACTAGAAGCGAGCAGTACTTC
>NA|TRBJ1-4|TRBV3-1/TRBV3-2|14|NA
CASSLQGSEGKLFF
TGTGCCAGCAGTCTACAGGGAAGTGAAGGAAAACTGTTTTTT
>TRBD2|TRBJ2-7|TRBV5-6|15|few
CASSKQGLAGYEQYF
TGTGCCAGCAGCAAGCAGGGACTAGCGGGCTACGAGCAGTACTTC
>NA|TRBJ1-5|TRBV15|15|NA
CATSAGTPFNQPQHF
TGTGCCACCAGTGCAGGGACACCTTTCAATCAGCCCCAGCATTTT